Listed below are T cell receptor beta chains from one sample, sequenced in a study of shared T cell receptors in the human thymus. Clones were read by immunoSEQ multiplex PCR, and TCRdb kept only the in-frame ones, dropping some. The sample records roughly 660,000 clones, over 75% being singletons. Separately, the same data were catalogued under a study of human thymus T cells.

The specimen was thymocytes. The receptors were sampled from a boy under two years old with a congenital heart defect. CDR3s include the opening cysteine and the closing phenylalanine or tryptophan. A D gene is named only where the DNA matches it firmly. Expanded clones get a size class; other rows say once, few or many, or leave the size out.

D gene	clone size	V gene	J gene	CDR3 DNA	CDR3 protein
NA	NA	TRBV10-2	TRBJ2-1	TGCGCCAGCAGTGAGTCTTCTAGCGCCAAAAACAATGAGCAGTTCTTC	CASSESSSAKNNEQFF
NA	NA	TRBV25-1	TRBJ1-2	TGTGCCAGCGGCGGGGGCTACACCTTC	CASGGGYTF
TRBD1	NA	TRBV7-2	TRBJ1-3	TGTGCCAGCAGCCCCCGGCGCAGGGGGCGTGGAAACACCATATATTTT	CASSPRRRGRGNTIYF
TRBD2	once	TRBV7-4	TRBJ2-1	TGTGCCAGCAGGGCGACGTGGACTAGGGTCAATGAGCAGTTCTTC	CASRATWTRVNEQFF
TRBD2	NA	TRBV7-2	TRBJ2-2	TGTGCCAGCAGCTTGGGACCTAGCGGGGTCGGGGCGGCCGGGGAGCTGTTTTTT	CASSLGPSGVGAAGELFF
TRBD2	NA	TRBV27	TRBJ2-1	TGTGCCAGCAGTTTCGGCCCGGCGGCTAGCGGGAGAGAGGGCCATGAGCAGTTCTTC	CASSFGPAASGREGHEQFF
TRBD1	NA	TRBV4-3	TRBJ2-3	TGCGCCAGCAGCCAAGAGCGGGACAGGAGTCAAAGCACAGATACGCAGTATTTT	CASSQERDRSQSTDTQYF
TRBD2	NA	TRBV7-9	TRBJ2-7	TGTGCCAGCAGCTTAGAGTTTGCGGGAGGGGGCCACGAGCAGTACTTC	CASSLEFAGGGHEQYF
TRBD2	NA	TRBV7-9	TRBJ2-3	TGTGCCAGCAGCAAACGACTAGCGGGGACTACAGATACGCAGTATTTT	CASSKRLAGTTDTQYF
TRBD1	NA	TRBV27	TRBJ1-5	TGTGCCAGCAGTTTGACAGGGGGCGGCCAGCCCCAGCATTTT	CASSLTGGGQPQHF
TRBD1	once	TRBV15	TRBJ1-1	TGTGCCACCAGCAGAGGCGAAGACAGGGTCGGGACTGAAGCTTTCTTT	CATSRGEDRVGTEAFF
TRBD1	few	TRBV18	TRBJ2-7	TGTGCCAGCTCACCCGGGGACAGGGGCTCCTACGAGCAGTACTTC	CASSPGDRGSYEQYF
NA	NA	TRBV28	TRBJ1-1	TGTGCCAGCAGTGGGAGGAACACTGAAGCTTTCTTT	CASSGRNTEAFF
TRBD1	NA	TRBV12-5	TRBJ2-2	TGTGCTAGTGGTTCCCCCCGGGACAGGGACACCGGGGAGCTGTTTTTT	CASGSPRDRDTGELFF
NA	NA	TRBV4-2	TRBJ2-1	TGTGCCAGCAGCCAAGAGGGGGACTTGGAGCCTAATGAGCAGTTCTTC	CASSQEGDLEPNEQFF
TRBD2	NA	TRBV5-1	TRBJ2-5	TGCGCCAGCAGCTTGGGGGGCCTAGCGGGAGGTGAGGAGACCCAGTACTTC	CASSLGGLAGGEETQYF
TRBD1	NA	TRBV28	TRBJ1-2	TGTGCCAGCAGTTTAAGGTGGGACAGAGCTAACTATGGCTACACCTTC	CASSLRWDRANYGYTF
NA	NA	TRBV27	TRBJ1-5	TGTGCCAGCAGCGCGGGACCGGATCAGCCCCAGCATTTT	CASSAGPDQPQHF
TRBD2	NA	TRBV5-4	TRBJ2-1	TGTGCCAGCAGCTTGGTAGGGGAGAAGGGACTAGCGGGACCGTTCTTC	CASSLVGEKGLAGPFF
TRBD2	NA	TRBV14	TRBJ2-5	TGTGCCAGCAGCAAGGGACTAGCGGGAGTAGAGACCCAGTACTTC	CASSKGLAGVETQYF